Listed below are T cell receptor beta chains from one sample, sequenced in a study of cytomegalovirus exposure and HLA in healthy donors. The data were produced by immunoSEQ multiplex PCR, yet TCRdb's version contains in-frame clones alone and is incomplete. The profile shows about 140,000 clones, just under 90% of them singletons. Specimen: PBMCs. The receptors derive from a woman younger than 45 in good health and CMV-seronegative. Each CDR3 is given with its conserved first and last residue. The order of the fields is clone size, V gene, D gene, J gene, CDR3 protein, CDR3 DNA. The D gene is left open where the match is weak. Not all rows give a size; the values are once, few, many and, for expanded clones, a class.

once,TRBV2,TRBD1,TRBJ2-5,CASSLDRGPETQYF,TGTGCCAGCAGCTTGGACAGGGGGCCTGAGACCCAGTACTTC
-,TRBV10-3,TRBD1,TRBJ2-7,CAISEGGQGSYEQYF,TGTGCCATCAGTGAGGGGGGACAGGGTTCCTACGAGCAGTACTTC
-,TRBV6-5,TRBD1,TRBJ1-2,CASSPRRQGGYTF,TGTGCCAGCAGTCCCCGTCGACAGGGAGGCTACACCTTC
-,TRBV7-9,TRBD1,TRBJ1-1,CASSPQGAGTEAFF,TGTGCCAGCAGCCCACAGGGGGCGGGTACTGAAGCTTTCTTT
-,TRBV6-1,TRBD1,TRBJ1-1,CASDRGMNTEAFF,TGTGCCAGCGACAGGGGGATGAACACTGAAGCTTTCTTT
-,TRBV7-2,TRBD2,TRBJ2-5,CASSKRVGGRVRETQYF,TGTGCCAGCAGCAAGAGGGTGGGCGGGAGGGTTCGGGAGACCCAGTACTTC
-,TRBV30,-,TRBJ1-4,CAWSVNAGGEKLFF,TGTGCCTGGAGTGTAAACGCCGGAGGTGAAAAACTGTTTTTT
-,TRBV5-1,TRBD1,TRBJ2-3,CASSVGQTSTDTQYF,TGCGCCAGCAGCGTGGGACAGACTAGCACAGATACGCAGTATTTT
-,TRBV4-1,-,TRBJ2-7,CASSRSPLPRPDGEQYF,TGCGCCAGCAGCCGATCCCCACTACCCCGTCCTGATGGCGAGCAGTACTTC
-,TRBV5-8,-,TRBJ2-6,CASLRGSGANVLTF,TGTGCCAGCCTACGGGGCTCTGGGGCCAACGTCCTGACTTTC
-,TRBV18,TRBD2,TRBJ2-2,CASSPVELAGPRGELFF,TGTGCCAGCTCACCAGTAGAACTAGCGGGTCCTCGCGGGGAGCTGTTTTTT
-,TRBV18,-,TRBJ1-1,CASSLGQQTYTEAFF,TGTGCCAGCTCACTAGGACAGCAAACTTACACTGAAGCTTTCTTT
-,TRBV5-1,TRBD2,TRBJ2-6,CASSSTSGRAAGANVLTF,TGCGCCAGCAGCTCGACTAGCGGGAGGGCCGCTGGGGCCAACGTCCTGACTTTC
-,TRBV28,-,TRBJ1-5,CASSGEGLGNQPQHF,TGTGCCAGCAGTGGGGAGGGGTTGGGCAATCAGCCCCAGCATTTT
-,TRBV18,TRBD1,TRBJ1-1,CASSPLGSTGLTEAFF,TGTGCCAGCTCACCCCTCGGATCGACAGGGCTCACTGAAGCTTTCTTT
-,TRBV19,-,TRBJ2-3,CASSSSTRGGTDTQYF,TGTGCCAGTAGTTCCTCAACCCGGGGTGGCACAGATACGCAGTATTTT
-,TRBV5-4,TRBD1,TRBJ1-4,CASSLGQGAPNEKLFF,TGTGCCAGCAGCTTGGGACAGGGGGCACCTAATGAAAAACTGTTTTTT
-,TRBV5-1,TRBD1,TRBJ2-3,CASSLGTAGTDTQYF,TGCGCCAGCAGCTTAGGGACAGCCGGCACAGATACGCAGTATTTT
-,TRBV6-5,-,TRBJ1-1,CASSLGRGTEAFF,TGTGCCAGCAGCCTCGGACGGGGGACTGAAGCTTTCTTT
-,TRBV10-3,TRBD1,TRBJ2-7,CAIRAGTGTYEQYF,TGTGCCATCAGGGCCGGGACAGGGACCTACGAGCAGTACTTC
-,TRBV2,-,TRBJ1-4,CASSVRGFGEKLFF,TGTGCCAGCAGTGTAAGGGGTTTTGGAGAAAAACTGTTTTTT
once,TRBV7-9,TRBD2,TRBJ2-7,CASSGLAGSNSYEQYF,TGTGCCAGCAGCGGACTAGCGGGGAGCAACTCCTACGAGCAGTACTTC
few,TRBV6-6,-,TRBJ1-4,CASSFEGGGYNEKLFF,TGTGCCAGCAGTTTCGAAGGGGGGGGATATAATGAAAAACTGTTTTTT
-,TRBV19,TRBD1,TRBJ2-5,CASSRTGAEETQYF,TGTGCCAGTAGTCGGACAGGGGCCGAGGAGACCCAGTACTTC
-,TRBV19,-,TRBJ1-2,CASSISNPGGYGYTF,TGTGCCAGTAGTATTTCGAACCCCGGAGGCTATGGCTACACCTTC
-,TRBV18,-,TRBJ2-7,CASSPPGRSYEQYF,TGTGCCAGCTCACCACCGGGCAGGTCCTACGAGCAGTACTTC
-,TRBV7-2,-,TRBJ2-7,CASSLAGGASYEQYF,TGTGCCAGCAGCTTAGCGGGTGGGGCGTCCTACGAGCAGTACTTC
-,TRBV5-5,-,TRBJ1-1,CASSLAYGLTEAFF,TGTGCCAGCAGCTTGGCGTACGGACTCACTGAAGCTTTCTTT
-,TRBV27,-,TRBJ2-7,CASSFTTTGLSQYF,TGTGCCAGCAGTTTCACCACGACAGGCCTGTCACAGTACTTC
-,TRBV5-1,TRBD2,TRBJ2-3,CASRTGLARFSTDTQYF,TGCGCCAGCAGAACGGGACTAGCCCGTTTTAGCACAGATACGCAGTATTTT
-,TRBV13,TRBD1,TRBJ1-6,CASSIGTGFSPLHF,TGTGCCAGCAGCATAGGGACAGGTTTCTCACCCCTCCACTTT
-,TRBV7-8,-,TRBJ2-1,CASSLRTSYEQFF,TGTGCCAGCAGCTTACGAACTAGTTATGAGCAGTTCTTC
-,TRBV5-1,TRBD2,TRBJ2-2,CASSLGPSGRRTGELFF,TGCGCCAGCAGCTTGGGACCTAGCGGGAGGAGGACCGGGGAGCTGTTTTTT
few,TRBV5-1,-,TRBJ2-2,CASSIRQAHNTGELFF,TGCGCCAGCAGCATCCGACAGGCCCATAACACCGGGGAGCTGTTTTTT
-,TRBV6-6,-,TRBJ2-2,CASRSGLGGTAGELFF,TGTGCCAGCAGGTCCGGACTGGGGGGTACCGCCGGGGAGCTGTTTTTT
-,TRBV6-1,TRBD2,TRBJ2-7,CASSERTSGSLEQYF,TGTGCCAGCAGTGAAAGGACTAGCGGGAGTCTTGAGCAGTACTTC
-,TRBV5-1,TRBD1,TRBJ2-2,CASSLLKGASFTGELFF,TGCGCCAGCAGCTTGTTGAAGGGGGCATCATTCACCGGGGAGCTGTTTTTT
-,TRBV7-9,TRBD1,TRBJ2-3,CASSQPRRAGTGIPDTQYF,TGTGCCAGCAGCCAACCCCGGCGAGCCGGGACAGGGATCCCAGATACGCAGTATTTT
-,TRBV15,TRBD2,TRBJ2-1,CATSRGTSDHYNEQFF,TGTGCCACCAGCAGAGGGACTAGCGACCACTACAATGAGCAGTTCTTC
-,TRBV9,-,TRBJ1-3,CASSVASGVSGNTIYF,TGTGCCAGCAGCGTTGCGTCGGGGGTCTCTGGAAACACCATATATTTT
-,TRBV7-2,TRBD2,TRBJ2-7,CASSLVAGLAENYEQYF,TGTGCCAGCAGCTTAGTAGCAGGGCTAGCGGAGAACTACGAGCAGTACTTC
-,TRBV2,TRBD2,TRBJ2-7,CATLLGVAGASYEQYF,TGTGCCACACTATTGGGCGTAGCGGGAGCCTCCTACGAGCAGTACTTC
-,TRBV2,-,TRBJ1-1,CASTGLGNTEAFF,TGTGCCAGCACGGGGTTGGGAAACACTGAAGCTTTCTTT
-,TRBV4-1,TRBD1,TRBJ2-7,CASSPLKGAPHEQYF,TGCGCCAGCAGCCCCTTGAAGGGGGCCCCCCACGAGCAGTACTTC
-,TRBV28,TRBD1,TRBJ1-2,CASSAPGQGDYGYTF,TGTGCCAGCAGCGCCCCGGGACAGGGAGACTATGGCTACACCTTC
-,TRBV5-8,-,TRBJ1-2,CASSLDSLNYGYTF,TGTGCCAGCAGCTTGGACAGCTTAAACTATGGCTACACCTTC
-,TRBV6-6,-,TRBJ1-3,CASSYTDSSGNTIYF,TGTGCCAGCAGTTACACGGACTCCTCTGGAAACACCATATATTTT
-,TRBV18,-,TRBJ2-1,CASSPGSAPPEQFF,TGTGCCAGCTCACCAGGGAGCGCCCCCCCCGAGCAGTTCTTC
-,TRBV7-8,-,TRBJ2-3,CASSLVAGLSTDTQYF,TGTGCCAGCAGCTTAGTTGCGGGGTTAAGCACAGATACGCAGTATTTT
once,TRBV28,TRBD1,TRBJ1-2,CASSLEGARGYTF,TGTGCCAGCAGTTTGGAGGGGGCTAGAGGCTACACCTTC
-,TRBV19,-,TRBJ1-1,CASSRGGTNTEAFF,TGTGCCAGTAGTAGAGGAGGAACCAACACTGAAGCTTTCTTT
-,TRBV4-1,TRBD2,TRBJ2-7,CASSQSHLAGLAYEQYF,TGCGCCAGCAGCCAATCGCACCTAGCGGGACTTGCCTACGAGCAGTACTTC
-,TRBV10-3,TRBD1,TRBJ2-2,CAISDPAGTGKYTGELFF,TGTGCCATCAGTGACCCCGCCGGGACAGGGAAATACACCGGGGAGCTGTTTTTT